The clone carrying this T cell receptor beta chain was counted ten times or more. What it binds is not known. TCRdb analysed the 5' RACE reads with MiXCR anew, one entry per CDR3 protein. The sample lists tens of thousands of distinct CDR3 sequences, approximately 5.3% occurring once. The CDR3 consists of 17 residues. V lost 5 bases and J lost 5, with 19 bases in between. CDR1 and CDR2 from the germline V gene are MNHEY and SVGAGI. The data stem from a study of early T cells in non-severe SARS-CoV-2 infection. Study overall: Chains stayed unpaired after sequencing of bulk RNA from unsorted whole blood.

Points from the study as a whole: Matching against VDJdb likely underestimated virus-specific expansions, favoring anti-spike CD8.

The receptor's source is an adult who was a healthcare worker with PCR-confirmed SARS-CoV-2 infection or an uninfected control (not recorded which). The sequenced material came from whole blood. The rearrangement links TRBV6-5 to TRBJ1-6, with D possibly being TRBD1 (5 bases). The CDR3 reads CASSPRVTAIDNSPLHF. CDR3 DNA: TGTGCCAGCAGTCCCAGGGTGACAGCGATAGATAATTCACCCCTCCACTTT.